This is a list of T cell receptor beta chains from one sample in a study of cytomegalovirus exposure and HLA in healthy donors. Assay: immunoSEQ multiplex PCR; the TCRdb copy retains only in-frame clones and omits some. The sample holds some 150,000 clones, 80% to 90% seen once. Sequencing was done on a sample of PBMCs. The receptors come from a boy younger than 10 in good health and CMV-seronegative. Both conserved end residues are part of each CDR3. The order of the fields is V gene, clone size, J gene, D gene, CDR3 DNA, CDR3 protein. The D gene is left open where the match is weak. Clone size is stated in some rows and not others, as once, few, many or a class when expanded.

TRBV6-6,.,TRBJ2-7,.,TGTGCCACACAGAACGGGACTCCCAAGGGATACGAGCAGTACTTC,CATQNGTPKGYEQYF
TRBV19,.,TRBJ1-5,TRBD1,TGTGCCAGTAGTATAACTTTTGGGACAGAAAGCAATCAGCCCCAGCATTTT,CASSITFGTESNQPQHF
TRBV6-6,few,TRBJ2-1,TRBD2,TGTGCCAGCAGTTCCGGACTAGCGGGAACCGGGCAGTTCTTC,CASSSGLAGTGQFF
TRBV5-1,.,TRBJ2-1,TRBD2,TGCGCCAGCAGCTTGACTAGCGGAACCTACAATGAGCAGTTCTTC,CASSLTSGTYNEQFF
TRBV6-6,.,TRBJ2-3,TRBD2,TGTGCCATTACGACTAGCGGGGGGAGGACAGATACGCAGTATTTT,CAITTSGGRTDTQYF
TRBV11-3,once,TRBJ2-1,TRBD2,TGTGCCAGCAGCCTTCGGACTAGCGGGTACAATGAGCAGTTCTTC,CASSLRTSGYNEQFF
TRBV12-5,.,TRBJ1-1,TRBD1,TGTGCTAGTGGTTTGCCGACGACAGGGGAAGCTTTCTTT,CASGLPTTGEAFF
TRBV28,.,TRBJ2-1,TRBD2,TGTGCCAGCAGAACCGTCGGACTAGCGGGCAATGAGCAGTTCTTC,CASRTVGLAGNEQFF
TRBV7-9,.,TRBJ2-6,TRBD2,TGTTCCAGCAGCAAGACTAGCGGGAGTGGGGCCAACGTCCTGACTTTC,CSSSKTSGSGANVLTF
TRBV2,.,TRBJ2-2,TRBD1,TGTGCCAGCAACCTACAACGGACAGGGGGCGGATTATCTGGGGAGCTGTTTTTT,CASNLQRTGGGLSGELFF
TRBV6-1,few,TRBJ2-1,.,TGTGCCAGCAGTGAGGAACTAACCGCCCATGAGCAGTTCTTC,CASSEELTAHEQFF
TRBV9,.,TRBJ2-7,TRBD2,TGTGCCAGCAGCGGGGAGGGACTAGCCCGAGACGAGCAGTACTTC,CASSGEGLARDEQYF
TRBV10-2,.,TRBJ2-1,TRBD1,TGCGCCAGGACCCGGGACAGGTACAATGAGCAGTTCTTC,CARTRDRYNEQFF
TRBV2,.,TRBJ2-3,.,TGTGCCAGCGAGGGGGGGGGACCCTCAGATACGCAGTATTTT,CASEGGGPSDTQYF
TRBV7-9,.,TRBJ1-2,TRBD1,TGTGCCAGCAGGAAAGACAGGGCCCGCGATTGGCACTATGGCTACACCTTC,CASRKDRARDWHYGYTF
TRBV13,.,TRBJ2-1,TRBD2,TGTGCCAGCAGCTTAATCTCTAGCGGGAGGGCCTTCAATGAGCAGTTCTTC,CASSLISSGRAFNEQFF
TRBV7-2,.,TRBJ1-3,TRBD1,TGTGCCAGCAGCTACAGGGGTTCTGGAAACACCATATATTTT,CASSYRGSGNTIYF
TRBV19,.,TRBJ2-7,TRBD1,TGTGCCAGTAGTCCAGGACAGGCGCCCTACGAGCAGTACTTC,CASSPGQAPYEQYF
TRBV27,.,TRBJ2-2,.,TGTGCCAGCACCCCTGGCCTGCCCAACACCGGGGAGCTGTTTTTT,CASTPGLPNTGELFF
TRBV5-6,once,TRBJ2-7,TRBD1,TGTGCCAGCAGCTTGTCGTTCGGGACAGGGGTCCCCTACGAGCAGTACTTC,CASSLSFGTGVPYEQYF
TRBV7-8,.,TRBJ1-2,TRBD1,TGTGCCAGCAGCTCCGCCAGGGGGAGTCAAGGCTACACCTTC,CASSSARGSQGYTF
TRBV5-1,.,TRBJ2-5,.,TGCGCCAGCAGCTCAACAGAGGAGACCCAGTACTTC,CASSSTEETQYF
TRBV7-6,.,TRBJ1-5,.,TGTGCCAGCAGCTTAGGTGCGGGGGGAGAGGGCGCATTGCCTCAGCCCCAGCATTTT,CASSLGAGGEGALPQPQHF